Below, 3 T cell receptor beta chains from the same sample are listed, as sequenced in a study of Ad26.COV2.S vaccination and SARS-CoV-2 variants (dated by TCRdb to about 2021). The treatment or condition tag for this specimen amounts to: around 19 received Ad26.COV2.S at low or high dose, single or two shots; about 5 received placebo; per-sample allocation not given. For vaccine and placebo recipients, repertoires were sequenced using samples collected on day 63 after the first injection. The method was the immunoSEQ multiplex PCR assay. The immuneACCESS repertoire file appears here via TCRdb, limited to in-frame rearrangements. These files lack a portion of the clones; in checked studies, under half of the deficit traces to unresolved V genes, and the cause of the others is not known. Here the sample has 250,000 to 300,000 clones; around 87% occur a single time. Jointly, the top ten make up 2.5% to 3.5% of the sample.

Sequenced material: peripheral blood, taken in a trial of Ad26.COV2.S vaccine versus placebo. These receptors were obtained from a person aged 18-65 years who received the Ad26.COV2.S COVID-19 vaccine or a placebo.

This rearrangement joins TRBV5-4 to TRBJ2-7; D ambiguous. V dropped 3 bases and J dropped 5 bases, with 15 bases sitting between them. The CDR3 is made up of 14 amino acids. The germline V gene has CDR1 SGHNT and CDR2 YYREEE (reference sequence). This chain's CDR3 is CASSSPPPGDEQYF. For the CDR3, the DNA is TGTGCCAGCAGCTCACCCCCCCCAGGCGACGAGCAGTACTTC.

The V and J genes are TRBV7-2 and TRBJ1-2; unclear D gene. CDR1 is SGHTA, CDR2 FQGNSA, per germline. The V gene lost 3 bases and the J gene lost 6 bases, with 8 bases spanning the gap. The CDR3 extends over 12 amino acids. The CDR3 loop is CASSFEVHGYTF. The DNA for the CDR3 is TGTGCCAGCAGCTTTGAGGTACATGGCTACACCTTC. Full variable domain (missing parts from reference TRBV7-2 and TRBJ1-2): GAGVSQSPSNKVTEKGKDVELRCDPISGHTALYWYRQSLGQGLEFLIYFQGNSAPDKSGLPSDRFSAERTGGSVSTLTIQRTQQEDSAVYLCASSFEVHGYTFGSGTRLTVV.

V is TRBV5-1 and J is TRBJ2-1, with 8 bases fitting TRBD2. The V segment lost 4 bases and the J segment 3 bases; nucleotides outside the gene matches: 9. Germline V gives CDR1 SGHRS, CDR2 YFSETQ. The CDR3 contains 16 residues. The CDR3: CASSLKLAANYNEQFF. The DNA of the CDR3 is TGCGCCAGCAGCCTAAAACTAGCGGCTAACTACAATGAGCAGTTCTTC.